The clone carrying this TCR beta chain turned up a few times. The antigen remains undetermined. The limits of the CDR3 on the DNA are not certain, so only TCRdb's listed CDR3 is given. An equimolar mix of two oligonucleotides served as the beta constant-region primer for TRBC1 and TRBC2. Ligated cDNA was amplified by four rounds of PCR with nested alpha and beta constant-region primers and SP2. One entry per CDR3 protein, called by TCRdb with MiXCR from the UMI-ligation and nested PCR reads. The data contain more than 25,000 distinct CDR3 sequences, around 10% of them singletons. The data belong to a study of naive and memory T cell subsets. The CDR3 sequence runs 15 residues, both termini included. Overall study results and limits: Findings for naive and memory subsets could not be checked against ground truth. Gini index rose across naive, CM, EM and EMRA in CD4 and CD8.

This chain joins TRBV12-3 or TRBV12-4 and TRBJ2-2; the table's D call of TRBD1 was not tested on the DNA. The TCR sequence derives from a human donor in good health. The sequencing sample was made of effector memory CD4+ T cells from blood. Subset specified: effector memory, CD45RA- CD27-. The CDR3 is CASSLGGGSPGSCFF.